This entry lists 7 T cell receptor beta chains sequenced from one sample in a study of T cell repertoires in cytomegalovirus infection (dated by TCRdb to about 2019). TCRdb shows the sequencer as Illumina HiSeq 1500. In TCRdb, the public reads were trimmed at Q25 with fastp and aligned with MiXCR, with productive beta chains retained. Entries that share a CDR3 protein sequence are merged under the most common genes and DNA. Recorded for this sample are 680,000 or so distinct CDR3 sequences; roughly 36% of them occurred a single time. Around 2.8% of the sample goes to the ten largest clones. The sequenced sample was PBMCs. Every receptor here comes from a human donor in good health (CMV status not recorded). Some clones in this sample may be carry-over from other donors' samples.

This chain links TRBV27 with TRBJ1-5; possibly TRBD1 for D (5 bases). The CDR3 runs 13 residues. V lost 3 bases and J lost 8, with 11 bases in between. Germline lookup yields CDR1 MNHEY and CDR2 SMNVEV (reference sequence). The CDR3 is CASSFSRVKPQHF. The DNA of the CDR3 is TGTGCCAGCAGTTTTAGCAGGGTAAAGCCCCAGCATTTT.

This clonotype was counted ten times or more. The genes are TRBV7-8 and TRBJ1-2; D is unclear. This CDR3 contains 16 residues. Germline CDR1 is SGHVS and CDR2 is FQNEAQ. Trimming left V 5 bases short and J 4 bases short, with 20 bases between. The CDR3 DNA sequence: TGTGCCAGCAGCCCCTCGTCAGGCCGAATTACCTATGGCTACACCTTC. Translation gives CASSPSSGRITYGYTF.

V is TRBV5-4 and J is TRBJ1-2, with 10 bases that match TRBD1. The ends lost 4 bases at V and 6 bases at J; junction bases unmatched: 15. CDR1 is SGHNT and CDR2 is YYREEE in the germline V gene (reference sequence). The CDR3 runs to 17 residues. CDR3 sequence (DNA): TGTGCCAGCAGCCTCCGACAGGGGGCGAAGGAGGTAGATGGCTACACCTTC. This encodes CASSLRQGAKEVDGYTF.

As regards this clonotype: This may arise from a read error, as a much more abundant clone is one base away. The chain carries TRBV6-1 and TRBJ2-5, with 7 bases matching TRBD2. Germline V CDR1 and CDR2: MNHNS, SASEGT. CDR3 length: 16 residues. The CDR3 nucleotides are TGTGCCAGCAGTGAAGTTCGGGGGGAAGGCAAAGAGACCCAGTGCTTC. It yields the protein CASSEVRGEGKETQCF.

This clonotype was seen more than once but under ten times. The CDR3 region has the DNA TGTGCCAGCAGTCGTAACAAGGAGGTCGGCAGGGGGGCCAATGAGCAGTTCTTC. The encoded protein is CASSRNKEVGRGANEQFF. The chain is built from TRBV6-1 and TRBJ2-1; possible D gene TRBD1, 7 bases. CDR1 and CDR2 from the germline V gene are MNHNS and SASEGT. The CDR3 is made up of 18 amino acids. Trimming removed 5 bases from V and 6 bases from J, with 26 bases in between.

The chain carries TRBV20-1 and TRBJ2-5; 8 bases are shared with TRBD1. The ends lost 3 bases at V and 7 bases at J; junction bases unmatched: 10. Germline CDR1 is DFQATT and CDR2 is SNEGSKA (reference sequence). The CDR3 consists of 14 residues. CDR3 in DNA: TGCAGTGCTAGGGGGACGACAGGGGTGGCGACCCAGTACTTC. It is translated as CSARGTTGVATQYF.

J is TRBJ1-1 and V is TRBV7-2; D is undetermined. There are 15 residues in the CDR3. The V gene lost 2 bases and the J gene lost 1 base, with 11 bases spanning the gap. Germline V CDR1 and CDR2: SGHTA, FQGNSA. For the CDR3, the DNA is TGTGCCAGCAGCTTACAAGCAGCCTCGAACACTGAAGCTTTCTTT. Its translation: CASSLQAASNTEAFF.